Below are 31 T cell receptor beta chains sequenced from a single sample in a study of shared clonotypes between healthy human individuals. Data came from immunoSEQ multiplex PCR; TCRdb stores just in-frame clones and leaves some out. The sample has 2 million to 2.5 million clones; 85% to 95% are singletons. Material: naive CD4+ T cells from PBMCs. Documented subset: CD45RA+ positively selected. All receptors derive from a man younger than 35 in good health. Some clones in this sample may be carry-over from other donors' samples.

CDR3 sequence (DNA): TGTGCCAGCACACCGTCTCCCGTGGGGCTGGAGACCCAGTACTTC. Its protein product is CASTPSPVGLETQYF. The rearrangement joins TRBV9 to TRBJ2-5, with TRBD1 as a possible D gene (5 bases). With 6 bases removed from V and 5 bases from J, the gap between germline ends came to 20 bases. The CDR3 is 15 residues long. From germline, CDR1 is SGDLS and CDR2 YYNGEE.

The V call is TRBV28, the J call TRBJ2-7; D is ambiguous. The CDR3 length is 12 residues. Trimming removed 5 bases at V and 9 bases at J, with 14 bases between. Germline V gene sequence: CDR1 MDHEN, CDR2 SYDVKM. CDR3 sequence: CASSTRVGWQYF. CDR3 DNA: TGTGCCAGCAGTACCCGGGTAGGTTGGCAGTACTTC.

This clone was detected a few times. The chain joins TRBV4-2 to TRBJ1-2, with TRBD1 matching over 9 bases. The V gene's germline CDR1 is LGHNA and CDR2 YNFKEQ. The CDR3 loop spans 15 amino acids. V gave up 1 base and J gave up 7 bases; unmatched junction bases: 7. Here the CDR3 reads CASSQGGTGLVGYTF. The CDR3 bases are TGTGCCAGCAGCCAAGGGGGGACAGGGCTAGTTGGCTACACCTTC.

The chain recombines TRBV7-8 with TRBJ2-1; D is possibly TRBD1 (6 bases). CDR3 length equals 17 residues. Deletions cut 0 bases from V and 0 bases from J, with 12 bases between. Germline-derived CDR1 and CDR2 are SGHVS and FQNEAQ. CDR3 DNA: TGTGCCAGCAGCTTAGCCGCTAGGGGGAGCTCCTACAATGAGCAGTTCTTC. Translating it yields CASSLAARGSSYNEQFF.

The rearrangement uses TRBV2 and TRBJ2-1; 9 nucleotides align to TRBD2. This CDR3 is built from 15 residues. V lost 6 bases, J lost 8 bases, and 11 bases stayed unmatched. Germline assignment: CDR1 SNHLY and CDR2 FYNNEI. The CDR3 DNA reads as TGTGCCAGCAGCGACTCGGGCGGGAGGGCTGATGAGCAGTTCTTC. This sequence encodes CASSDSGGRADEQFF.

The chain employs TRBV5-1 and TRBJ2-7; D not certain. Germline assignment: CDR1 SGHRS and CDR2 YFSETQ. The CDR3 has 15 residues. Trimming cost V 0 bases and J 2 bases, with 12 bases left between them. The CDR3 region has the DNA TGCGCCAGCAGCTTGGAGGTAGGCAGAGCCTACGAGCAGTACTTC. Translation gives CASSLEVGRAYEQYF.

The V and J genes are TRBV7-9 and TRBJ1-1, with a tentative D call TRBD1 (5 bases). CDR1 is SEHNR and CDR2 is FQNEAQ in the germline V gene (reference sequence). The ends were cut back, 10 bases at V and 5 bases at J, with 14 bases in the middle. The CDR3 sequence is 12 residues long. This CDR3 is CATEQVPTEAFF. The DNA for the CDR3 is TGTGCCACGGAACAGGTTCCAACTGAAGCTTTCTTT.

V gene TRBV6-5 combines with J gene TRBJ2-5; the D gene is possibly TRBD2 (5 bases). V lost 11 bases and J 5 bases, leaving 15 bases between the germline ends. The CDR3 is made up of 12 amino acids. Looked up from germline, CDR1 is MNHEY and CDR2 is SVGAGI. DNA for the CDR3: TGTGCCGCCGGAGCGGCCCGGGAGACCCAGTACTTC. This sequence encodes CAAGAARETQYF.

The chain has TRBV6-5 and TRBJ1-4, with 10 nucleotides matching TRBD1. The J segment lost 8 bases and the V segment lost 0 bases, leaving 3 bases of the junction unmatched. Germline V CDR1 and CDR2: MNHEY, SVGAGI. This CDR3 contains 15 residues. CDR3 coding DNA: TGTGCCAGCAGTTACTCGGGACAGGGGCGCGAAAAACTGTTTTTT. It translates to CASSYSGQGREKLFF.

This rearrangement joins TRBV28 to TRBJ1-1; perhaps TRBD1 as D (6 bases). Germline CDR1 MDHEN, CDR2 SYDVKM. The CDR3 runs to 14 residues. The ends were cut back, 7 bases at V and 5 bases at J, with 17 bases in the middle. CDR3 in DNA: TGTGCCAGCAAGTGGGGGCCCGGAGGTACTGAAGCTTTCTTT. Translating gives CASKWGPGGTEAFF.

This chain links TRBV27 with TRBJ2-1; TRBD2 matches 7 bases. The CDR3 covers 17 residues. The ends lost 3 bases at V and 7 bases at J; junction bases unmatched: 15. Germline V lookup: CDR1 MNHEY, CDR2 SMNVEV (reference sequence). The CDR3 loop reads CASSFVGEAGVRNEQFF. The CDR3 DNA is TGTGCCAGCAGTTTCGTCGGTGAGGCGGGAGTTCGGAATGAGCAGTTCTTC.

This rearrangement joins TRBV7-9 to TRBJ1-1; D perhaps matches TRBD1 (5 bases). The CDR3 loop spans 14 amino acids. CDR1 and CDR2 from the germline V gene are SEHNR and FQNEAQ (reference sequence). V was clipped by 6 bases and J by 1 base, with 12 bases between them. The CDR3 region has the DNA TGTGCCAGCAGTGGACCGGGGGGGAACACTGAAGCTTTCTTT. Its translation is CASSGPGGNTEAFF.

This clone has only one observation. V gene TRBV5-1 combines with J gene TRBJ2-7; D could derive from TRBD1 or TRBD2 (5 bases each). Between the trimmed V and J ends, which lost 1 base and 5 bases, there was a span of 16 bases. The germline CDR1 and CDR2 sequences are SGHRS and YFSETQ. This CDR3 region has 15 residues. The DNA for the CDR3 is TGCGCCAGCAGCTTGTCCGGGACGGGGCTGAACGAGCAGTACTTC. Amino acids: CASSLSGTGLNEQYF.

The rearrangement links TRBV5-1 to TRBJ2-5, with 10 bases identical to TRBD1. The V segment lost 0 bases and the J segment 5 bases; nucleotides outside the gene matches: 10. The germline V gene has CDR1 SGHRS and CDR2 YFSETQ. The CDR3 sequence is 17 residues long. The CDR3 is CASSLGDRGGRVETQYF. The CDR3 DNA is TGCGCCAGCAGCTTGGGGGACAGGGGCGGACGTGTTGAGACCCAGTACTTC.

The chain employs TRBV4-1 and TRBJ2-2, with a tentative D call TRBD2 (6 bases). Germline lookup yields CDR1 MGHRA and CDR2 YSYEKL. This CDR3 has 16 residues. Between the trimmed V and J ends, which lost 0 bases and 3 bases, there was a span of 11 bases. The CDR3 DNA follows: TGCGCCAGCAGCCAAGATTCGGGAGTTTACACCGGGGAGCTGTTTTTT. It translates to CASSQDSGVYTGELFF.

This clone appeared a single time. V gene TRBV5-8 combines with J gene TRBJ2-1; 9 bases are shared with TRBD2. The V segment lost 1 base and the J segment 9 bases; nucleotides outside the gene matches: 11. The CDR3 extends over 16 amino acids. Per the germline V gene, CDR1 is SGHTS and CDR2 is YDEGEE. CDR3 region: CASSLSRSSGVREQFF. The CDR3 DNA follows: TGTGCCAGCAGCTTGAGTCGGTCTAGCGGGGTTCGTGAGCAGTTCTTC.

With regard to this clone: Additional DNA sequences in this sample encode the identical CDR3. CDR3 sequence (DNA): TGTGCCAGCAGCTTAGGACAGGGGTCCTACAATGAGCAGTTCTTC. Translating gives CASSLGQGSYNEQFF. The chain is built from TRBV7-9 and TRBJ2-1; TRBD1 agrees at 8 bases. The germline CDR1 and CDR2 sequences are SEHNR and FQNEAQ (reference sequence). The ends lost 1 base at V and 1 base at J; junction bases unmatched: 0. CDR3 size: 15 residues.

The rearrangement joins TRBV28 to TRBJ2-5, with D perhaps TRBD1 (6 bases). Trimming stripped 6 bases from V and 7 bases from J, with 18 bases between. The CDR3 is 14 residues long. Germline V lookup: CDR1 MDHEN, CDR2 SYDVKM. CDR3 coding DNA: TGTGCCAGCAGATTCATGACGAAAGGGGGGACCCAGTACTTC. This translates into CASRFMTKGGTQYF.

The chain uses TRBV27 and TRBJ2-7; 9 bases agree with TRBD1. The trim removed 5 bases at V and 4 bases at J, leaving 9 bases unmatched. This CDR3 comprises 15 residues. CDR1 is MNHEY, CDR2 SMNVEV, per germline (reference sequence). CDR3 sequence (DNA): TGTGCCAGCAGTAGTTTACAGGGGGCTGTTTACGAGCAGTACTTC. It encodes CASSSLQGAVYEQYF.

Turning to this clone: The sample contains more than one DNA sequence encoding this CDR3. J is TRBJ2-1 and V is TRBV7-3, with a possible D match to TRBD1 (6 bases). The CDR3 contains 13 residues. Per the germline V gene, CDR1 is SGHTA and CDR2 is FQGTGA. Trimming left V 5 bases short and J 3 bases short, with 8 bases between. This CDR3 reads CASSLDSYNEQFF. The CDR3 coding sequence is TGTGCCAGCAGCCTGGACAGCTACAATGAGCAGTTCTTC.

The J gene is TRBJ2-6, the V gene TRBV28; no reliable D call. This CDR3 contains 15 residues. Germline V gives CDR1 MDHEN, CDR2 SYDVKM. Trimming stripped 3 bases from V and 4 bases from J, with 10 bases between. In DNA form, the CDR3 reads TGTGCCAGCAGTTTCGGAAACCCCGGGGCCAACGTCCTGACTTTC. Its translation is CASSFGNPGANVLTF.

The V gene is TRBV18, the J gene TRBJ1-1; D is ambiguous. The CDR3 is made up of 13 amino acids. V lost 6 bases, J lost 1 base, and 9 bases lay in between. The germline CDR1 and CDR2 sequences are KGHSH and LQKENI. The CDR3 DNA reads TGTGCCAGCTCCCAACAGCAGAACACTGAAGCTTTCTTT. It is translated as CASSQQQNTEAFF.

The chain uses TRBV28 and TRBJ2-3; 8 positions match TRBD2. The CDR3 spans 17 residues. The V segment lost 3 bases and the J segment 0 bases; nucleotides outside the gene matches: 8. Germline assignment: CDR1 MDHEN and CDR2 SYDVKM. The CDR3 sequence: CASSFGLAGLSTDTQYF. The CDR3 nucleotides read TGTGCCAGCAGTTTTGGCCTAGCGGGCCTAAGCACAGATACGCAGTATTTT.

This clone appeared once. V gene TRBV18 combines with J gene TRBJ2-7; D not resolved. The length of the CDR3 is 14 residues. CDR1 and CDR2 from the germline V gene are KGHSH and LQKENI. V was shortened by 1 base and J by 1 base, with 8 bases between the two germline ends. The CDR3 bases are TGTGCCAGCTCACCACAAAAAATATCCTACGAGCAGTACTTC. It yields the protein CASSPQKISYEQYF.

The chain recombines TRBV9 with TRBJ2-2; 8 bases agree with TRBD1. Trimming removed 1 base from V and 4 bases from J; junction bases left unmatched: 3. CDR3 size: 15 residues. Germline loops: CDR1 SGDLS, CDR2 YYNGEE. Here the CDR3 reads CASSVRTGSTGELFF. The CDR3 DNA sequence: TGTGCCAGCAGCGTACGGACAGGGAGCACCGGGGAGCTGTTTTTT.

This sequence joins TRBV11-1 and TRBJ2-3, with 8 bases that match TRBD2. Germline CDR1 is SGHAT and CDR2 is FQDESV (reference sequence). Trimming at V came to 4 bases and at J to 7 bases, leaving 13 bases not matched to a gene. The CDR3 extends over 16 amino acids. The CDR3 DNA follows: TGTGCCAGCAGCTCGCCCCCGGGACTAGGGATTAATACGCAGTATTTT. Residues: CASSSPPGLGINTQYF.

The rearrangement uses TRBV19 and TRBJ1-5; D remains unclear. The germline V gene encodes CDR1 LNHDA and CDR2 SQIVND (reference sequence). CDR3 length: 14 amino acids. V lost 1 base and J 7 bases, leaving 11 bases between the germline ends. The CDR3 DNA sequence: TGTGCCAGTAGTATAGTATCGGGTCACCAGCCCCAGCATTTT. As protein: CASSIVSGHQPQHF. Supplemented by reference TRBV19 and TRBJ1-5, the full variable domain reads DGGITQSPKYLFRKEGQNVTLSCEQNLNHDAMYWYRQDPGQGLRLIYYSQIVNDFQKGDIAEGYSVSREKKESFPLTVTSAQKNPTAFYLCASSIVSGHQPQHFGDGTRLSIL.

The chain links TRBV5-1 to TRBJ2-4, with D tentatively TRBD1 (6 bases). V lost 0 bases and J lost 2, with 12 bases in between. Per the germline V gene, CDR1 is SGHRS and CDR2 is YFSETQ. This CDR3 contains 16 residues. The CDR3 bases are TGCGCCAGCAGCTTGGATGGGGGCGCAACCAAAAACATTCAGTACTTC. Translating it yields CASSLDGGATKNIQYF.

The J gene is TRBJ1-1, the V gene TRBV9, with D perhaps matching TRBD1 (6 bases). V was trimmed by 3 bases and J by 3 bases, leaving 12 bases between them. CDR3 length equals 14 residues. Germline V gene sequence: CDR1 SGDLS, CDR2 YYNGEE. The CDR3 loop is CASSGGAPHTEAFF. The CDR3 nucleotides read TGTGCCAGCAGCGGGGGGGCCCCGCACACTGAAGCTTTCTTT.

The chain combines TRBV5-1 with TRBJ2-2, with 8 bases identical to TRBD1. V was clipped by 4 bases and J by 4 bases; unmatched bases: 6. The length of the CDR3 is 15 residues. Germline V lookup: CDR1 SGHRS, CDR2 YFSETQ. The DNA of the CDR3 is TGCGCCAGCAGCACCGCCGGGACAGGCACCGGGGAGCTGTTTTTT. This codes for CASSTAGTGTGELFF.

This clone was counted a single time. This chain links TRBV10-3 with TRBJ2-3, with 8 bases fitting TRBD1. Trimming removed 10 bases from V and 2 bases from J; junction bases left unmatched: 11. The CDR3 runs 15 residues. Germline V gene lookup returns CDR1 ENHRY and CDR2 SYGVKD. The DNA of the CDR3 is TGTGCCACCAAAAGACAGGGGAGTCCCACAGATACGCAGTATTTT. It specifies CATKRQGSPTDTQYF.